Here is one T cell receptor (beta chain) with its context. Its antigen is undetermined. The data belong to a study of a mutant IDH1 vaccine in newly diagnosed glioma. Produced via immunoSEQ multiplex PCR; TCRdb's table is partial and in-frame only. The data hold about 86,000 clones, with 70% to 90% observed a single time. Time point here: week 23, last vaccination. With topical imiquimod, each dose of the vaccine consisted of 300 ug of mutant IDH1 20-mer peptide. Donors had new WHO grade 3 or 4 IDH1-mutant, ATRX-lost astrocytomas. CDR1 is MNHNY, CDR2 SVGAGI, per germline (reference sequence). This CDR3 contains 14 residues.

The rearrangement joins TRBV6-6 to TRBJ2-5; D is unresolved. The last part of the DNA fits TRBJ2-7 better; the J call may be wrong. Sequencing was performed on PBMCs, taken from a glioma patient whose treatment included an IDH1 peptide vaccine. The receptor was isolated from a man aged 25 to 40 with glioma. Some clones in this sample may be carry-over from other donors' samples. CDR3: CASTPMKQGREQYF. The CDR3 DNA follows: TGTGCCAGCACCCCGATGAAACAAGGCCGCGAGCAGTACTTC.